The TCR beta chain under discussion was sequenced for a study of control samples from healthy donors and cancer patients. Germline CDR1 reads SGHNT; CDR2 reads YYREEE (reference sequence). V lost 1 base and J 1 base, leaving 11 bases between the germline ends. The CDR3 extends over 15 amino acids. Measured with immunoSEQ multiplex PCR; TCRdb has only the in-frame clones, and not every one. The data contain about 89,000 clones, under 90% of them singletons. Input material: blood. This clonotype was obtained from a woman aged 40 to 50 in good health. The chain links TRBV5-4 to TRBJ1-1; tentatively, D is TRBD1 (6 bases). As DNA, the CDR3 is TGTGCCAGCAGCTTGTGGGGACATTCGAACACTGAAGCTTTCTTT. This codes for CASSLWGHSNTEAFF.